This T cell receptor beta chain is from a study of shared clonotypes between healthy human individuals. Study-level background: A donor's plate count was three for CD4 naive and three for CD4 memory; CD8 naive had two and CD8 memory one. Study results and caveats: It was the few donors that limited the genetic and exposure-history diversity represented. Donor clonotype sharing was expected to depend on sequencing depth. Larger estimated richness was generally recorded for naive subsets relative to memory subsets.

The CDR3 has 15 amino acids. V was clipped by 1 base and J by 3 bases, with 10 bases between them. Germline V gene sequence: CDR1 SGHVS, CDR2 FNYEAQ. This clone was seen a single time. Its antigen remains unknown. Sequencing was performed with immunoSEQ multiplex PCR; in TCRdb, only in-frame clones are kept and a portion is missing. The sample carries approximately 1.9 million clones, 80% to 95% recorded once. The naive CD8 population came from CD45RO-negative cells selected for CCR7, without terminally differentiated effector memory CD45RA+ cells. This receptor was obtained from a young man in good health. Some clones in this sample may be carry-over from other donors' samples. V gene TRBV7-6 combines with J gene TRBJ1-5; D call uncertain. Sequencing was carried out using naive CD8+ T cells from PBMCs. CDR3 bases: TGTGCCAGCAGCTTAGTTCCGGGATCCAATCAGCCCCAGCATTTT. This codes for CASSLVPGSNQPQHF.